The 14 T cell receptor beta chains in this list originate from one sample, sequenced in a study of T-cell reconstitution after alpha-beta-depleted transplantation in children. It was with unique molecular identifiers that the TCRbeta library was prepared. MiXCR, run by TCRdb on the PCR reads, gives a single entry per CDR3 protein. The sample shows some 490,000 distinct CDR3 sequences, around 13% of them seen only once. The sequenced sample was PBMCs from the stem cell graft donor, obtained from the stem cell graft. Every receptor here comes from a human donor who donated a stem cell graft to a child with combined immunodeficiency.

Details on this clonotype: A much more abundant neighbour one base away suggests this may be a read error. CDR3: CSVEEAALNGYTF. CDR3 sequence (DNA): TGCAGCGTTGAAGAGGCCGCCCTCAATGGCTACACCTTC. This chain connects TRBV29-1 to TRBJ1-2; unclear D gene. The CDR3 length is 13 residues. Germline CDR1 is SQVTM and CDR2 is ANQGSEA. V was trimmed by 0 bases and J by 6 bases, leaving 11 bases between them.

In its sample, this clonotype was seen a few times. CDR3 amino acids: CATAPQDSNQPQHF. CDR3 coding DNA: TGTGCCACTGCCCCACAGGATAGCAATCAGCCCCAGCATTTT. The J gene is TRBJ1-5, the V gene TRBV19; D possibly corresponds to TRBD1 (5 bases). The length of the CDR3 is 14 residues. V was shortened by 10 bases and J by 0 bases, with 13 bases between the two germline ends. Germline-derived CDR1 and CDR2 are LNHDA and SQIVND (reference sequence).

This clonotype came up many times. The rearrangement uses TRBV12-3 or TRBV12-4 and TRBJ2-1; D perhaps matches TRBD2 (6 bases). This CDR3 has 14 residues. Trimming took off 7 bases at V and 8 bases at J, with 18 bases between the two ends. The CDR3, as DNA: TGTGCCAGCACCCCTAGGGGCAGGAGGGATGAGCAGTTCTTC. Protein product: CASTPRGRRDEQFF.

CDR3 DNA: TGTGCCAGCAGCTTAGGGCTAGGTTCCTCTGGAAACACCATATATTTT. This translates into CASSLGLGSSGNTIYF. The chain couples TRBV11-2 to TRBJ1-3; D ambiguous. This CDR3 is 16 amino acids long. Trimming took off 1 base at V and 0 bases at J, with 10 bases between the two ends. Per germline, CDR1 SGHAT and CDR2 FQNNGV.

The rearrangement uses TRBV12-3 or TRBV12-4 and TRBJ1-1; 11 nucleotides align to TRBD1. The trim removed 5 bases at V and 4 bases at J, leaving 9 bases unmatched. The length of the CDR3 is 16 residues. CDR3 protein: CASSLSPGTGGTEAFF. The CDR3 nucleotides read TGTGCCAGCAGTCTCAGTCCCGGGACAGGGGGCACTGAAGCTTTCTTT.

This clonotype was detected only a few times. The CDR3 region is CASSQIHEQFF. As DNA, the CDR3 is TGTGCCAGCAGCCAAATCCATGAGCAGTTCTTC. The V gene is TRBV3-1, the J gene TRBJ2-1, with D unresolved. V gave up 2 bases and J gave up 8 bases, with 4 bases separating them. CDR3 length: 11 residues. Germline CDR1 reads LGHDT; CDR2 reads YNNKEL (reference sequence).

This chain connects TRBV15 to TRBJ2-7; 7 bases match TRBD1. The trim removed 1 base at V and 3 bases at J, leaving 12 bases unmatched. This CDR3 has 17 amino acids. Germline CDR1 LNHNV, CDR2 YYDKDF (reference sequence). CDR3 sequence: CATSRVRSRDSHYEQYF. For the CDR3, the DNA is TGTGCCACCAGCAGAGTAAGGAGCCGGGACAGCCACTACGAGCAGTACTTC.

This rearrangement joins TRBV15 to TRBJ2-7, with D tentatively TRBD2 (7 bases). The germline V gene has CDR1 LNHNV and CDR2 YYDKDF (reference sequence). The CDR3 spans 15 residues. V lost 5 bases, J lost 0 bases, and 14 bases lay in between. The CDR3 loop reads CATSEGGPVSYEQYF. The CDR3 DNA reads TGTGCCACCAGCGAGGGGGGGCCGGTCTCCTACGAGCAGTACTTC.

This clonotype showed up many times. A junction end diverges from the germline sequence, so it may reflect a read error. The chain links TRBV6-4 to TRBJ2-3; D is uncertain. The germline V gene encodes CDR1 MRHNA and CDR2 SNTAGT. The CDR3 extends over 14 amino acids. CDR3 sequence reads: CASGDSAETDTQYF. CDR3 DNA sequence: TGTGCCAGCGGTGACTCTGCAGAAACAGATACGCAGTATTTT.

This clonotype has more than one count but fewer than ten. V is TRBV29-1 and J is TRBJ1-5; 10 nucleotides agree with TRBD1. V shed 4 bases and J 5 bases; nucleotides not matched to a gene: 2. Looked up from germline, CDR1 is SQVTM and CDR2 is ANQGSEA. CDR3 length: 13 amino acids. The CDR3 region is CSVAGTGDQPQHF. The CDR3 DNA follows: TGCAGCGTTGCCGGGACAGGGGATCAGCCCCAGCATTTT.

This clonotype was counted many times. The chain couples TRBV20-1 to TRBJ2-1; unclear D gene. The germline V gene has CDR1 DFQATT and CDR2 SNEGSKA (reference sequence). The V end lost 0 bases, the J end lost 6 bases, and 9 bases lay between the germline ends. The CDR3 contains 13 residues. In nucleotides, the CDR3 is TGCAGTGCTAGAGACTTAGGGATCAATGAGCAGTTCTTC. As protein: CSARDLGINEQFF.

This clonotype was detected ten times or more. This chain joins TRBV5-5 and TRBJ2-7; TRBD1 agrees at 8 bases. The length of the CDR3 is 15 residues. CDR1 SGHKS and CDR2 YYEKEE come from the germline V gene (reference sequence). V lost 4 bases to trimming and J lost 4 bases; unmatched junction nucleotides: 10. Written as DNA, the CDR3 is TGTGCCAGCAGCCTGGACAGGGACCCACTGTACGAGCAGTACTTC. Amino acid sequence: CASSLDRDPLYEQYF. The full variable domain, rest sourced from reference TRBV5-5 and TRBJ2-7, is DAGVTQSPTHLIKTRGQQVTLRCSPISGHKSVSWYQQVLGQGPQFIFQYYEKEERGRGNFPDRFSARQFPNYSSELNVNALLLGDSALYLCASSLDRDPLYEQYFGPGTRLTVT.

CDR3 amino acids: CASSWGLAGTGEQFF. The CDR3 DNA is TGTGCCAGCAGCTGGGGACTAGCGGGAACGGGTGAGCAGTTCTTC. The chain employs TRBV7-2 and TRBJ2-1; 13 nucleotides agree with TRBD2. Germline assignment: CDR1 SGHTA and CDR2 FQGNSA. V dropped 4 bases and J dropped 9; count of bases not matched to a gene: 6. The CDR3 covers 15 residues.

DNA of the CDR3: TGTGCCAGCAGTTTCTGGCTAGCGGACCTCGGGAACACCGGGGAGCTGTTTTTT. Encoded protein: CASSFWLADLGNTGELFF. J is TRBJ2-2 and V is TRBV12-3 or TRBV12-4; 7 bases agree with TRBD2. J lost 1 base, V lost 3 bases, and 11 bases had no gene match. The CDR3 spans 18 residues.